Listed below are T cell receptor beta chains from one sample, sequenced in a study of blood T cell repertoires in COVID-19. Sequenced by immunoSEQ multiplex PCR; TCRdb stores in-frame clones only, minus some. Found here are about 130,000 clones, 80% to 90% of them singletons; the top ten hold 10% to 15%. The specimen sequenced was peripheral blood. The receptors shown here come from a human donor in a cohort sampled during active COVID-19. The CDR3 runs from the conserved cysteine through the conserved F or W. The order of the fields is D gene, clone size, J gene, V gene, CDR3 DNA, CDR3 protein. D genes are given only for firm matches. Clone size appears in some rows only: once, few, many, or a class for an expanded clone.

>TRBD1|NA|TRBJ1-6|TRBV27
TGTGCCAGCAGTCCGTGGACAGGGGGCAATTCACCCCTCCACTTT
CASSPWTGGNSPLHF
>TRBD1|NA|TRBJ1-2|TRBV25-1
TGTGCCAGCAGTGAATCCGGGACAGGAGACTATGGCTACACCTTC
CASSESGTGDYGYTF
>NA|NA|TRBJ1-1|TRBV7-8
TGTGCCAGCATGTGGCCGGGGAACACTGAAGCTTTCTTT
CASMWPGNTEAFF
>TRBD1|NA|TRBJ1-2|TRBV7-3
TGTGCCAGCAGCCCCACGGACAGGGGAGACTATGGCTACACCTTC
CASSPTDRGDYGYTF
>NA|few|TRBJ2-7|TRBV7-2
TGTGCCAGCAGCTTAAAGGGCAGGGTCTACGAGCAGTACTTC
CASSLKGRVYEQYF
>TRBD1|few|TRBJ2-7|TRBV5-1
TGCGCCAGCAGCAGTACGACAGGGGTGGTCTACGAGCAGTACTTC
CASSSTTGVVYEQYF
>NA|NA|TRBJ1-5|TRBV27
TGTGCCAGCAGTAGGCAGGGTGGCAATCAGCCCCAGCATTTT
CASSRQGGNQPQHF
>NA|few|TRBJ1-1|TRBV12-5
TGTGCTAGTGGTTTGGTAGTTCAGGGTGGCTACGTGGAAGCTTTCTTT
CASGLVVQGGYVEAFF
>NA|once|TRBJ1-4|TRBV6-4
TGTGCCGCAGTAGCCGGAACGCAGACAACTAATGAAAAACTGTTTTTT
CAAVAGTQTTNEKLFF
>NA|NA|TRBJ1-2|TRBV7-9
TGTGCCAGCAGCTTAACCTTTAGATTGGACAGTATCCCTAACTATGGCTACACCTTC
CASSLTFRLDSIPNYGYTF
>TRBD1|NA|TRBJ1-2|TRBV7-8
TGTGCCAGCAGCTCGGGACAGAACTATGGCTACACCTTC
CASSSGQNYGYTF
>NA|NA|TRBJ1-2|TRBV19
TGTGCCAGTAGTATATTTATTGTGGGGCCGATCTATGGCTACACCTTC
CASSIFIVGPIYGYTF
>NA|NA|TRBJ1-1|TRBV12-3/TRBV12-4
TGTGCCAGCAGTTCTAAGTATCCCGCCGAAGCTTTCTTT
CASSSKYPAEAFF
>NA|NA|TRBJ1-2|TRBV5-1
TGCGCCAGCAGCTTGGCGTCGGAGGACTATGGCTACACCTTC
CASSLASEDYGYTF
>NA|few|TRBJ1-4|TRBV27
TGTGCCAATGACCCCGTACCAACAGGGCCTAATGAAAAACTGTTTTTT
CANDPVPTGPNEKLFF
>NA|once|TRBJ2-7|TRBV19
TGTGCCAGTAGTCCCCCTCCGGGGTACGAGCAGTACTTC
CASSPPPGYEQYF